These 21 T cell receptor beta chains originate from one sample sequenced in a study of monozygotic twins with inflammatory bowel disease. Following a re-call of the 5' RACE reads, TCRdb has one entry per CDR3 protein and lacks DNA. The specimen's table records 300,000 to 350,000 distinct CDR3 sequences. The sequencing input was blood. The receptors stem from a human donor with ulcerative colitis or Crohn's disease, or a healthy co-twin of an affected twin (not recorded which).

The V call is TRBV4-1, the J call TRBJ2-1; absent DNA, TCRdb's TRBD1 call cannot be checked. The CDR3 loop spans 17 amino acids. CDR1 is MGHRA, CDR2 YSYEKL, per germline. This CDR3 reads CASSRSGGGRGYNEQFF.

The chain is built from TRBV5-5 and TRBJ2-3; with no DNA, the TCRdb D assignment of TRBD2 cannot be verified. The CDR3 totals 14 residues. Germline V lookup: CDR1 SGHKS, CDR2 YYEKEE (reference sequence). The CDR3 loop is CASSSSQVRNTQYF.

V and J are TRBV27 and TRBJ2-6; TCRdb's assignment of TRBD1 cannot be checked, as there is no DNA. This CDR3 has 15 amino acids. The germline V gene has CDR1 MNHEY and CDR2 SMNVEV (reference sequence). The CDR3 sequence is CASSLTGAGANVLTF.

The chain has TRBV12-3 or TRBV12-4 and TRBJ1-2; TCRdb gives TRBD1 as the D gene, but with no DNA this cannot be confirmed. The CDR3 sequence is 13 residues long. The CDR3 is CASSTGQRYGYTF.

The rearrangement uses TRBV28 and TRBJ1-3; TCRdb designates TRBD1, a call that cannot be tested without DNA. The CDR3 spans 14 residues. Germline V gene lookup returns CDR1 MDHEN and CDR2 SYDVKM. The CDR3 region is CASRAPFSGNTIYF.

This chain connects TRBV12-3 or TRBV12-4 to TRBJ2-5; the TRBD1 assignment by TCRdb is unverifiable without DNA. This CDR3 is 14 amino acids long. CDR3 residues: CASSLVGGPGTQYF.

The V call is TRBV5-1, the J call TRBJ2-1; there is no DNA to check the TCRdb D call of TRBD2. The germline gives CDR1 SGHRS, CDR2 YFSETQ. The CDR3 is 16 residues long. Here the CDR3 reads CASSFRGTSGMDEQFF.

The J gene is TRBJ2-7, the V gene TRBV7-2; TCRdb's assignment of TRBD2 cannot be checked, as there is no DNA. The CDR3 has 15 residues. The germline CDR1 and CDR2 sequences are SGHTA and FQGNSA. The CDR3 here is CASSLSSGASYEQYF.

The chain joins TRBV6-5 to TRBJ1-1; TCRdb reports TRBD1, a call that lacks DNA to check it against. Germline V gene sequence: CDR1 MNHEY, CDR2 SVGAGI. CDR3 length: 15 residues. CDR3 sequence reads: CASSYSGGANTEAFF.

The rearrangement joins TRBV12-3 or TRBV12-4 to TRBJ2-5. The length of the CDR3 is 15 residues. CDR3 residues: CASSFGDTNQETQYF.

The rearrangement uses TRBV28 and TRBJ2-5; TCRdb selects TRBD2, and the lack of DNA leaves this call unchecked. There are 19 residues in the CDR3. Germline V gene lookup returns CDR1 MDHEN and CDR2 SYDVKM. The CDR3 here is CASSSNPNDPVGVQETQYF.

CDR3 region: CSVAEREVSTDTQYF. The chain joins TRBV29-1 to TRBJ2-3; the D gene TCRdb calls, TRBD2, cannot be checked with no DNA. Germline CDR1 is SQVTM and CDR2 is ANQGSEA. The length of the CDR3 is 15 residues.

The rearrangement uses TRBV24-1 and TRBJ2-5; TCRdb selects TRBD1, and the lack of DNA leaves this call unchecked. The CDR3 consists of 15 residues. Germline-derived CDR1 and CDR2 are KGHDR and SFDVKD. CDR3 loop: CATSAGQPSGETQYF.

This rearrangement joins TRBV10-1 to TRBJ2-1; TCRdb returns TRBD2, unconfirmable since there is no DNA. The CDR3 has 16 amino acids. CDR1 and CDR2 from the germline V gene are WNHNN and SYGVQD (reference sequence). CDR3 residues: CASSEAGGPSYNEQFF.

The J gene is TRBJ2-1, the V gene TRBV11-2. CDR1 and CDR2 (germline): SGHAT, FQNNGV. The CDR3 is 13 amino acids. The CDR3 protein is CASSLDQATLQFF.

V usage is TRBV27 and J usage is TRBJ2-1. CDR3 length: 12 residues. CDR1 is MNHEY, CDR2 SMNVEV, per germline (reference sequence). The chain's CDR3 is CASSLLGGKQFF.

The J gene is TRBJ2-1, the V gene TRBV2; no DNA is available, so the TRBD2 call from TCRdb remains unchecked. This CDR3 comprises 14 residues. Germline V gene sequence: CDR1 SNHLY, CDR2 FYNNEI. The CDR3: CASRGTSSYNEQFF.

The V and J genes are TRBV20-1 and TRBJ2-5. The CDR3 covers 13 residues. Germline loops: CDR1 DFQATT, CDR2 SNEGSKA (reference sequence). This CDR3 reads CSALLGTQETQYF.

CDR3 amino acids: CASSQSRKDTEAFF. This rearrangement joins TRBV4-2 to TRBJ1-1. The CDR3 is made up of 14 amino acids. Germline loops: CDR1 LGHNA, CDR2 YNFKEQ.

CDR3 residues: CASSLLGPDYEQYF. This rearrangement joins TRBV5-6 to TRBJ2-7; TCRdb selects TRBD2, and the lack of DNA leaves this call unchecked. Germline V CDR1 and CDR2: SGHDT, YYEEEE. The CDR3 loop spans 14 amino acids.

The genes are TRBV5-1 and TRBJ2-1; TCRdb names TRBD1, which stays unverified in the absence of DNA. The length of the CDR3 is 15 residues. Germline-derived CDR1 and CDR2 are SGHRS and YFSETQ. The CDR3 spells CASSSTSGPQNEQFF.